Listed here is a single TCR beta chain. Data came from immunoSEQ multiplex PCR; TCRdb stores just in-frame clones and leaves some out. The table shows 550,000 to 850,000 clones, with 55% to 75% occurring only once. This sample is drawn from a study of shared clonotypes between healthy human individuals. The V and J ends lost 7 bases and 6 bases respectively, with 16 bases between them. This CDR3 is built from 14 residues. Germline CDR1 reads MDHEN; CDR2 reads SYDVKM. The sequence derives from a woman in her 30s in good health. Sequenced: memory CD4+ T cells sorted from blood. Indicated subset: CD45RA-negative fraction. The chain has TRBV28 and TRBJ1-5, with D perhaps TRBD1 (5 bases). The CDR3, as DNA: TGTGCCAGCAACTCGGGGGGGTCGGCTCAGCCCCAGCATTTT. Translated, it gives CASNSGGSAQPQHF.